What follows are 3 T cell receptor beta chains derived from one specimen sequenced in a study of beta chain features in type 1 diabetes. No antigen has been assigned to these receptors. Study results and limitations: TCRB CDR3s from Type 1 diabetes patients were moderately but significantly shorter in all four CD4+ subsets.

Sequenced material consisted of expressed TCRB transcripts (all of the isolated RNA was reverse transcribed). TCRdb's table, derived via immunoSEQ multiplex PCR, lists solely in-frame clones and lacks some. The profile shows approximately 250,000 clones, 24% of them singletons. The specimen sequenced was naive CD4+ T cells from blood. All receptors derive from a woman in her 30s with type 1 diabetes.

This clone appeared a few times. CDR3 in amino acids: CSVTGQYDYGYTF. As DNA, the CDR3 is TGCAGCGTAACCGGACAGTACGACTATGGCTACACCTTC. The chain has TRBV29-1 and TRBJ1-2; possibly TRBD1 for D (6 bases). This CDR3 contains 13 residues. Germline V gene sequence: CDR1 SQVTM, CDR2 ANQGSEA. Trimming removed 6 bases at V and 3 bases at J, with 14 bases between.

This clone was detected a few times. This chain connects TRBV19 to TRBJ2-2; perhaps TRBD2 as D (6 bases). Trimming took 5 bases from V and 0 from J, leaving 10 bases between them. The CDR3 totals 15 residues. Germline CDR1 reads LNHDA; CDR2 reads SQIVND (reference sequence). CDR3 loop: CASSLSSANTGELFF. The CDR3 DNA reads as TGTGCCAGTAGTCTATCTAGCGCGAACACCGGGGAGCTGTTTTTT.

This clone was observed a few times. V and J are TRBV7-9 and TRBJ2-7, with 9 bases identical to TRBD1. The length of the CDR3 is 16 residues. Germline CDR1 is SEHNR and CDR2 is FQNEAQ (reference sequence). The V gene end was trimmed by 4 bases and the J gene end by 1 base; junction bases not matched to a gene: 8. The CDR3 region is CASSSRVGQGSYEQYF. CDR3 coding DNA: TGTGCCAGCAGCTCGAGGGTGGGACAGGGATCCTACGAGCAGTACTTC.